One sample yielded the 9 T cell receptor beta chains listed below, sequenced in a study of post-analysis software for immune sequencing data. Their recognized antigens are unknown. Every TCR beta cDNA library bore unique molecular identifiers. TCRdb re-derived calls from the PCR reads in MiXCR, one entry per CDR3 protein. The table lists more than 450,000 distinct CDR3 sequences, 30% to 40% of them singletons. The study's findings and limits: Patients showed TRBV5-6, TRBV5-1 and TRBV20-1 among several TRBV segments more frequent than in controls.

What was sequenced was blood. These receptors were collected from a girl aged 2-17 years with multiple sclerosis.

In DNA, the CDR3 is TGCGCCAGCAGCCCAAGCAGGGGGCGAGGAAACACTGAAGCTTTCTTT. Translating it yields CASSPSRGRGNTEAFF. The V call is TRBV4-1, the J call TRBJ1-1; 8 bases fit TRBD1. The V gene end was trimmed by 4 bases and the J gene end by 2 bases; junction bases not matched to a gene: 9. The CDR3 totals 16 residues. The germline CDR1 and CDR2 sequences are MGHRA and YSYEKL.

This clonotype was recorded a few times. The V gene is TRBV2, the J gene TRBJ2-7; the match to TRBD1 covers 7 bases. The V gene's germline CDR1 is SNHLY and CDR2 FYNNEI. V gave up 6 bases and J gave up 0 bases; unmatched junction bases: 11. This CDR3 is built from 16 residues. DNA for the CDR3: TGTGCCAGCAGGGACCGGGACAGCCTTGGCTCCTACGAGCAGTACTTC. It codes for CASRDRDSLGSYEQYF.

The chain carries TRBV2 and TRBJ1-4; 9 bases line up with TRBD1. V lost 4 bases and J lost 8; bases outside the gene matches: 8. Germline values: CDR1 SNHLY, CDR2 FYNNEI. This CDR3 contains 15 residues. CDR3 DNA: TGTGCCAGCAGTGCCAGCGACAGGGGGATGGAAAAACTGTTTTTT. Translated: CASSASDRGMEKLFF.

The CDR3 bases are TGTGCCAGCAGCATAACTAGCGGGCAAGAGACCCAGTACTTC. This translates into CASSITSGQETQYF. The chain has TRBV7-6 and TRBJ2-5, with 9 bases that match TRBD2. Germline-derived CDR1 and CDR2 are SGHVS and FNYEAQ. With V trimmed by 5 bases and J by 2 bases, 3 bases remained unmatched. The CDR3 is 14 amino acids.

This rearrangement joins TRBV12-3 or TRBV12-4 to TRBJ2-3; possibly TRBD1 for D (6 bases). CDR3 length: 16 residues. With 5 bases removed from V and 0 bases from J, the gap between germline ends came to 15 bases. The CDR3 region is CASSPSGQGSTDTQYF. CDR3 DNA sequence: TGTGCCAGCAGTCCCTCCGGTCAGGGGAGCACAGATACGCAGTATTTT.

This clonotype was observed a few times. J is TRBJ2-1 and V is TRBV7-8; possibly TRBD2 for D (5 bases). The CDR3 length is 16 residues. Trimming pared 6 bases from V and 4 bases from J, leaving 19 bases between. Germline-derived CDR1 and CDR2 are SGHVS and FQNEAQ. Written as DNA, the CDR3 is TGTGCCAGCAGTCCCCTTTTTGGAGCGGATTACAATGAGCAGTTCTTC. It translates to CASSPLFGADYNEQFF.

J is TRBJ2-5 and V is TRBV6-5; either TRBD1 or TRBD2 may supply D (5 bases each). Germline lookup yields CDR1 MNHEY and CDR2 SVGAGI. The CDR3 is 14 amino acids. V lost 0 bases and J 4 bases, leaving 9 bases between the germline ends. In DNA, the CDR3 is TGTGCCAGCAGTTACTCTGAGGGGCGAGAGACCCAGTACTTC. It specifies CASSYSEGRETQYF.

This chain connects TRBV27 to TRBJ2-1, with 7 nucleotides matching TRBD1. V shed 5 bases and J 12 bases; nucleotides not matched to a gene: 10. The germline V gene encodes CDR1 MNHEY and CDR2 SMNVEV (reference sequence). The CDR3 spans 13 residues. CDR3 sequence: CASSPGTAEGQFF. As DNA, the CDR3 is TGTGCCAGCAGTCCCGGGACAGCCGAGGGGCAGTTCTTC.

This clonotype was counted a few times. V and J are TRBV2 and TRBJ2-5; unclear D gene. Trimming stripped 4 bases from V and 2 bases from J, with 5 bases between. CDR1 and CDR2 from the germline V gene are SNHLY and FYNNEI. This CDR3 has 12 amino acids. CDR3 loop: CASSVGQETQYF. For the CDR3, the DNA is TGTGCCAGCAGTGTTGGGCAAGAGACCCAGTACTTC.